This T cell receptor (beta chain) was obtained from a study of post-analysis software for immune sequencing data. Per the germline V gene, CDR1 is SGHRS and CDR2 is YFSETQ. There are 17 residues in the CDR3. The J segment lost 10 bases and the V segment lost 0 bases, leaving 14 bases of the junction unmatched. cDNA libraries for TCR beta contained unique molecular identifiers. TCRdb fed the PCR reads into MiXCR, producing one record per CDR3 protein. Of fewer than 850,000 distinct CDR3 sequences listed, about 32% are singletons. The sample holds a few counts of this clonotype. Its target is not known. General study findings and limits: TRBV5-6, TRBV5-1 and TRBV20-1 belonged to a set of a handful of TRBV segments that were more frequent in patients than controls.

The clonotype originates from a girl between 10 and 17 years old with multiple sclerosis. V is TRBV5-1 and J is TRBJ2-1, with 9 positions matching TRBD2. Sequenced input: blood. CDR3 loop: CASSLVASGAKNGEQFF. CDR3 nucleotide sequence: TGCGCCAGCAGCTTGGTAGCTAGCGGGGCTAAAAATGGGGAGCAGTTCTTC.